This passage covers 23 T cell receptor beta chains from one sample sequenced in a study of identical twins. TCRdb ran MiXCR on the 5' RACE reads and lists one entry per CDR3 protein. The repertoire holds about 700,000 distinct CDR3 sequences, roughly 8% seen once, with 0.75% to 1% in the top ten. Separately, the same data were catalogued under a study of yellow fever vaccine responses in identical twins.

Sequencing was carried out using PBMCs. The source is a young woman in good health.

This clonotype came up many times. This chain uses TRBV4-2 with TRBJ2-3; TRBD2 matches 10 bases. The junction had 13 bases not matched to a gene; V was cut back by 4 bases and J by 6 bases. The CDR3 is 17 amino acids. Germline V gene sequence: CDR1 LGHNA, CDR2 YNFKEQ. DNA for the CDR3: TGTGCCAGCAGCCTGGGGACAGCGGGGGGGGCGCAGGATACGCAGTATTTT. Translation gives CASSLGTAGGAQDTQYF.

This clonotype showed up many times. The gene calls are TRBV28 and TRBJ2-1; D is perhaps TRBD1 or TRBD2 (5 bases each). The CDR3 sequence is 14 residues long. With 7 bases removed from V and 2 bases from J, the gap between germline ends came to 12 bases. CDR1 and CDR2 (germline): MDHEN, SYDVKM. The CDR3 region has the DNA TGTGCCAGCAACATGGGGGAAACCTACAATGAGCAGTTCTTC. Protein sequence: CASNMGETYNEQFF. The variable domain in full, completed from reference TRBV28 and TRBJ2-1, reads DVKVTQSSRYLVKRTGEKVFLECVQDMDHENMFWYRQDPGLGLRLIYFSYDVKMKEKGDIPEGYSVSREKKERFSLILESASTNQTSMYLCASNMGETYNEQFFGPGTRLTVL.

Written as DNA, the CDR3 is TGCGCCAGCAGCCATTTATACTACAGGGCACCGAGGGACCGCGACGAGCAGTACTTC. Its protein product is CASSHLYYRAPRDRDEQYF. The chain couples TRBV23-1 to TRBJ2-7; TRBD1 might be the D (6 bases). TRBV23-1 is noted as an ORF with a role that remains uncertain. CDR3 length equals 19 residues. V lost 6 bases to trimming and J lost 5 bases, with 32 bases between them.

This clonotype was seen at least ten times. The rearrangement uses TRBV15 and TRBJ2-7; D may be TRBD2 (5 bases). Trimming left V 8 bases short and J 1 base short, with 12 bases between. This CDR3 spans 13 amino acids. The V gene's germline CDR1 is LNHNV and CDR2 YYDKDF (reference sequence). CDR3 region: CATGRGLSYEQYF. The CDR3 nucleotides are TGTGCCACCGGACGAGGGCTGTCCTACGAGCAGTACTTC.

This clonotype was picked up a small number of times. The chain is built from TRBV20-1 and TRBJ1-2; TRBD1 agrees at 8 bases. The CDR3 totals 12 residues. CDR1 DFQATT and CDR2 SNEGSKA come from the germline V gene (reference sequence). Unmatched junction bases numbered 4, after V lost 6 bases and J lost 4 bases. The DNA of the CDR3 is TGCAGTGCCGCCGGGACAGGCTATGGCTACACCTTC. This gives the protein CSAAGTGYGYTF.

This clonotype was found a few times. One end of the junction does not line up with germline, which may come from a read error. The V and J genes are TRBV4-1 and TRBJ2-7, with TRBD1 identical over 9 bases. CDR3 length: 12 residues. The germline V gene has CDR1 MGHRA and CDR2 YSYEKL. In DNA, the CDR3 is TGCGCCAGCAGCCAAGACCGGGACAGGGTCAATTTC. Amino acid sequence: CASSQDRDRVNF.

This clonotype was seen a few times. The chain combines TRBV14 with TRBJ2-5; D call uncertain. CDR1 is SGHDN, CDR2 FVKESK, per germline. The CDR3 runs to 15 residues. The V gene lost 4 bases and the J gene lost 2 bases, with 14 bases spanning the gap. The CDR3 loop reads CASSPRLGNQETQYF. DNA for the CDR3: TGTGCCAGCAGCCCCCGACTGGGGAATCAAGAGACCCAGTACTTC.

This clonotype appeared many times. This chain links TRBV14 with TRBJ2-2; D call uncertain. Deletions cut 2 bases from V and 6 bases from J, with 10 bases between. The CDR3 runs to 14 residues. Looked up from germline, CDR1 is SGHDN and CDR2 is FVKESK. CDR3 protein: CASSQQDLAGELFF. The CDR3 DNA reads as TGTGCCAGCAGCCAACAGGACCTGGCCGGGGAGCTGTTTTTT.

This clonotype was picked up many times. This rearrangement joins TRBV7-2 to TRBJ1-4; no clear D. CDR1 and CDR2 from the germline V gene are SGHTA and FQGNSA. V lost 4 bases and J 6 bases, leaving 9 bases between the germline ends. The CDR3 runs to 13 residues. The CDR3 nucleotides are TGTGCCAGCAGCTCACTGGACGATGAAAAACTGTTTTTT. The encoded protein is CASSSLDDEKLFF.

This chain joins TRBV5-1 and TRBJ2-1; 7 nucleotides align to TRBD1. CDR3 length: 12 amino acids. V trimming: 3 bases; J trimming: 13 bases; junction bases outside the gene matches: 7. Germline CDR1 reads SGHRS; CDR2 reads YFSETQ. The CDR3 protein is CASSSTGTAQFF. For the CDR3, the DNA is TGCGCCAGCAGCTCCACCGGGACAGCACAGTTCTTC.

CDR3 nucleotide sequence: TGTGCCAGCAGTTTACGTAGGGTTCAGGAGCAGTACTTC. Protein sequence: CASSLRRVQEQYF. This sequence joins TRBV12-3 or TRBV12-4 and TRBJ2-7; no clear D. Trimming shortened V by 2 bases and J by 7 bases, and 12 bases separated the two germline ends. The CDR3 is 13 residues long.

The chain employs TRBV28 and TRBJ2-3; 7 bases agree with TRBD1. The CDR3 sequence is 14 residues long. Germline-derived CDR1 and CDR2 are MDHEN and SYDVKM. J was trimmed by 5 bases and V by 7 bases; bases with no gene match: 9. As DNA, the CDR3 is TGTGCCAGCAACAAACAGGGGAAGAAAGATACGCAGTATTTT. Translation gives CASNKQGKKDTQYF.

This clonotype was recorded a few times. The rearrangement links TRBV10-3 to TRBJ2-7, with D unresolved. Trimming left V 6 bases short and J 7 bases short, with 13 bases between. In germline, CDR1 is ENHRY, CDR2 SYGVKD. This CDR3 has 12 amino acids. CDR3 sequence reads: CAIRNPTEEQYF. CDR3 nucleotide sequence: TGTGCCATCAGAAACCCAACAGAAGAGCAGTACTTC.

Ten or more counts support this clonotype. The chain couples TRBV7-9 to TRBJ2-1; 7 nucleotides line up with TRBD2. The germline V gene encodes CDR1 SEHNR and CDR2 FQNEAQ (reference sequence). The CDR3 length is 16 residues. V shed 5 bases, J shed 4 bases, and the junction held 11 bases outside the gene matches. CDR3 bases: TGTGCCAGCAGCCTGATGGGAAGGGGAGGGTACAATGAGCAGTTCTTC. Translation gives CASSLMGRGGYNEQFF.

There are a few counts of this clonotype. The chain uses TRBV20-1 and TRBJ2-7; the D gene is possibly TRBD2 (6 bases). This CDR3 has 15 amino acids. The germline V gene has CDR1 DFQATT and CDR2 SNEGSKA (reference sequence). The ends were cut back, 1 base at V and 0 bases at J, with 13 bases in the middle. The chain's CDR3 is CSARVWREGSYEQYF. CDR3 sequence (DNA): TGCAGTGCTAGAGTCTGGCGGGAAGGCTCCTACGAGCAGTACTTC.

This clonotype was counted at least ten times. The CDR3 DNA sequence: TGTGCCAGCAGTGGGGGTATCCCTCCCCTGGTGAACACTGAAGCTTTCTTT. The encoded protein is CASSGGIPPLVNTEAFF. The chain recombines TRBV12-3 or TRBV12-4 with TRBJ1-1; TRBD1 is a possible D gene (5 bases). V was cut by 5 bases and J by 0 bases, with 19 bases left in between. CDR3 length: 17 residues.

This clonotype was counted between two and nine times. This sequence joins TRBV3-1 and TRBJ2-7; D tentatively fits TRBD1 or TRBD2 (5 bases each). The CDR3 covers 15 residues. Germline values: CDR1 LGHDT, CDR2 YNNKEL (reference sequence). The V and J ends lost 0 bases and 1 base respectively, with 10 bases between them. The CDR3 sequence is CASSQERGRSYEQYF. In DNA, the CDR3 is TGTGCCAGCAGCCAAGAGAGGGGCCGGTCCTACGAGCAGTACTTC.

In its sample, this clonotype was seen a few times. One junction end disagrees with the germline gene, perhaps due to a read error. V is TRBV6-2 or TRBV6-3 and J is TRBJ2-7; TRBD2 might be the D (5 bases). CDR3 size: 11 residues. Looked up from germline, CDR1 is MNHEY and CDR2 is SVGEGT. CDR3 amino acids: CPLDCYYEQYF. For the CDR3, the DNA is TGCCCCCTGGACTGTTACTACGAGCAGTACTTC.

This clonotype was picked up many times. The chain joins TRBV12-3 or TRBV12-4 to TRBJ2-1; tentatively, D is TRBD2 (6 bases). V shed 6 bases and J shed 5 bases, with 14 bases lying between them. The CDR3 extends over 14 amino acids. The CDR3 coding sequence is TGTGCCAGCAGCTATGTCGGGGGAAACAATGAGCAGTTCTTC. Its protein product is CASSYVGGNNEQFF.

This clonotype was detected many times. J is TRBJ2-7 and V is TRBV2; no clear D gene. Germline CDR1 SNHLY, CDR2 FYNNEI. The ends were cut back, 1 base at V and 1 base at J, with 5 bases in the middle. The CDR3 runs to 13 residues. The CDR3, as DNA: TGTGCCAGCAGTGAAGTCCTATCCTACGAGCAGTACTTC. Its protein is CASSEVLSYEQYF. The full variable domain, completed using reference TRBV2 and TRBJ2-7, is EPEVTQTPSHQVTQMGQEVILRCVPISNHLYFYWYRQILGQKVEFLVSFYNNEISEKSEIFDDQFSVERPDGSNFTLKIRSTKLEDSAMYFCASSEVLSYEQYFGPGTRLTVT.

This clonotype was seen more than once but under ten times. The rearrangement joins TRBV5-1 to TRBJ1-1; D is undetermined. Germline V gives CDR1 SGHRS, CDR2 YFSETQ. V was trimmed by 0 bases and J by 0 bases, leaving 12 bases between them. The length of the CDR3 is 16 residues. CDR3 sequence: CASSLAEGPLNTEAFF. CDR3 nucleotides: TGCGCCAGCAGCTTGGCCGAAGGACCGTTGAACACTGAAGCTTTCTTT.

This clonotype appeared many times. The chain recombines TRBV5-1 with TRBJ2-7; tentatively, D is TRBD2 (6 bases). V was trimmed by 7 bases and J by 3 bases, leaving 20 bases between them. Germline V gene sequence: CDR1 SGHRS, CDR2 YFSETQ. CDR3 length equals 15 residues. The CDR3 coding sequence is TGCGCCAGCGGAAGAGGCCGACTAGTCTACTACGAGCAGTACTTC. Its protein is CASGRGRLVYYEQYF. Supplemented by reference TRBV5-1 and TRBJ2-7, the full variable domain reads KAGVTQTPRYLIKTRGQQVTLSCSPISGHRSVSWYQQTPGQGLQFLFEYFSETQRNKGNFPGRFSGRQFSNSRSEMNVSTLELGDSALYLCASGRGRLVYYEQYFGPGTRLTVT.

This clonotype was seen a few times. The V and J genes are TRBV12-3 or TRBV12-4 and TRBJ1-1; 7 nucleotides match TRBD1. The ends lost 5 bases at V and 5 bases at J; junction bases unmatched: 8. The CDR3 extends over 14 amino acids. The CDR3 loop is CASSPRQGQTEAFF. In nucleotides, the CDR3 is TGTGCCAGCAGTCCGCGACAGGGCCAGACTGAAGCTTTCTTT.